A selection of T cell receptor beta chains follows, all from one sample in a study of graft-versus-host responses after intestinal transplantation. Clones were read by immunoSEQ multiplex PCR, and TCRdb kept only the in-frame ones, dropping some. The table lists 74,000 or so clones, around 93% of them singletons. Sequenced material: PBMCs, taken 98 days after intestinal transplantation. The receptors were sampled from a human patient who received an intestinal transplant, so some T cells may come from the graft donor. CDR3s include the opening cysteine and the closing phenylalanine or tryptophan. The order of the fields is J gene, clone size, V gene, D gene, CDR3 DNA, CDR3 protein. The D gene is left open where the match is weak. The size field is filled for only some rows; it gives once, few, many or a size class.

j_gene: TRBJ2-7
abundance: NA
v_gene: TRBV4-2
d_gene: TRBD2
CDR3nt: TGTGCCAGCAGCCAAGAAGATACGGGAGGGCCCTACGAGCAGTACTTC
CDR3aa: CASSQEDTGGPYEQYF

j_gene: TRBJ2-3
abundance: NA
v_gene: TRBV29-1
d_gene: NA
CDR3nt: TGCAGCGTTAGGAGGCAGGGGCCTCCTAGCACAGATACGCAGTATTTT
CDR3aa: CSVRRQGPPSTDTQYF

j_gene: TRBJ1-1
abundance: NA
v_gene: TRBV11-3
d_gene: NA
CDR3nt: TGTGCCAGCACGCTTAGCCAGGGGTTGAACACTGAAGCTTTCTTT
CDR3aa: CASTLSQGLNTEAFF

j_gene: TRBJ2-7
abundance: NA
v_gene: TRBV15
d_gene: TRBD2
CDR3nt: TGTGCCACCAGCAGGTTTTCGGGAGCGGGAGGGGAAGAGCAGTACTTC
CDR3aa: CATSRFSGAGGEEQYF

j_gene: TRBJ1-5
abundance: NA
v_gene: TRBV12-5
d_gene: NA
CDR3nt: TGTGCTAGTGGGGTGCACGGGACCCTTATCATGCCCCAGCATTTT
CDR3aa: CASGVHGTLIMPQHF

j_gene: TRBJ1-1
abundance: once
v_gene: TRBV4-1
d_gene: NA
CDR3nt: TGCGCCAGCAGCCAAGACGGCACTGAAGCTTTCTTT
CDR3aa: CASSQDGTEAFF

j_gene: TRBJ1-2
abundance: NA
v_gene: TRBV9
d_gene: NA
CDR3nt: TGTGCCAGCAGCGTAGGGCAGGGAAGCTATGGCTACACCTTC
CDR3aa: CASSVGQGSYGYTF

j_gene: TRBJ1-4
abundance: NA
v_gene: TRBV9
d_gene: NA
CDR3nt: TGTGCCAGCAGCGTTGAGGGGAGCGATATAAATGAAAAACTGTTTTTT
CDR3aa: CASSVEGSDINEKLFF

j_gene: TRBJ2-1
abundance: once
v_gene: TRBV27
d_gene: NA
CDR3nt: TGTGCCAGCAGTTTAATTGGGCAGGGTTCCTACAATGAGCAGTTCTTC
CDR3aa: CASSLIGQGSYNEQFF

j_gene: TRBJ2-2
abundance: NA
v_gene: TRBV2
d_gene: TRBD1
CDR3nt: TGTGCCAGCCAACAGGGGGGCGTCGTTGCCGGGGAGCTGTTTTTT
CDR3aa: CASQQGGVVAGELFF

j_gene: TRBJ1-1
abundance: NA
v_gene: TRBV7-2
d_gene: NA
CDR3nt: TGTGCCAGCAGCTTAGTGGGCAGGAACACTGAAGCTTTCTTT
CDR3aa: CASSLVGRNTEAFF

j_gene: TRBJ2-1
abundance: NA
v_gene: TRBV4-1
d_gene: NA
CDR3nt: TGCGCCAGCAGCCAAGATCCCAGGGAGCAGTTCTTC
CDR3aa: CASSQDPREQFF

j_gene: TRBJ2-3
abundance: once
v_gene: TRBV5-1
d_gene: TRBD2
CDR3nt: TGCGCCAGCAGCTTACTAGCGGGGGGCACAGATACGCAGTATTTT
CDR3aa: CASSLLAGGTDTQYF

j_gene: TRBJ1-1
abundance: once
v_gene: TRBV9
d_gene: NA
CDR3nt: TGTGCCAGCAGCCGAACAGGGACCGGTGAAGCTTTCTTT
CDR3aa: CASSRTGTGEAFF

j_gene: TRBJ2-1
abundance: NA
v_gene: TRBV11-2
d_gene: TRBD2
CDR3nt: TGTGCCAGCAGCTCCCCGGGGGGTCCCCTGGGATACAATGAGCAGTTCTTC
CDR3aa: CASSSPGGPLGYNEQFF

j_gene: TRBJ1-2
abundance: NA
v_gene: TRBV20-1
d_gene: TRBD1
CDR3nt: TGCAGTGCTACAGGGGGCGCAGGCTACACCTTC
CDR3aa: CSATGGAGYTF

j_gene: TRBJ2-3
abundance: NA
v_gene: TRBV19
d_gene: TRBD2
CDR3nt: TGTGCCAGTAGGCCCTTAGCGGGGGGCCCCACAGATACGCAGTATTTT
CDR3aa: CASRPLAGGPTDTQYF

j_gene: TRBJ1-2
abundance: NA
v_gene: TRBV27
d_gene: TRBD1
CDR3nt: TGTGCCAGCAGTTCCCTCGGACAGGGTTATCGCTACACCTTC
CDR3aa: CASSSLGQGYRYTF